The table lists the clone carrying this T cell receptor beta chain with many counts. The antigen is undetermined. A universal primer site arose from template switching, and cDNA bore unique molecular identifiers. TCRdb re-called the 5' RACE reads with MiXCR, one entry per CDR3 protein. This repertoire shows about 260,000 distinct CDR3 sequences, roughly 7% found once; its top ten account for roughly 3.6%. The data derive from a study of identical twins. Study outcomes and limitations: For monozygotic twins, models underestimated out-of-frame TCR alpha sharing. Conclusions leaned on cross-sectional statistical analysis and did not track the same donors over time. Insertions were reduced in abundant cord blood beta clonotypes but not in memory repertoires.

The same specimen was also included in a second study, on yellow fever vaccine responses in identical twins.

This receptor was taken from a woman aged 18 to 35 in good health. The material sequenced was memory (CD45RO+) T cells sorted from blood.

CDR3 DNA sequence: TGTGCCAGCAGTTCGCCCGGGGGGAGCGCGAAAAACATTCAGTACTTC. Protein sequence: CASSSPGGSAKNIQYF. The gene calls are TRBV12-3 or TRBV12-4 and TRBJ2-4, with TRBD2 identical over 7 bases. The CDR3 runs 16 residues. With V trimmed by 4 bases and J by 4 bases, 10 bases remained unmatched.